The clone carrying this T cell receptor (beta chain) was recorded a few times. The data originate from a study of T cells in Graves' hyperthyroidism and ophthalmopathy. RNA transcripts yielded amplified TCR beta CDR3 regions. An initial round of RT-PCR targeting the TCR CDR3 relied on the HTBI primer set. MiXCR, run by TCRdb on the multiplex PCR reads, gives a single entry per CDR3 protein. The sample carries around 280,000 distinct CDR3 sequences, roughly 15% recorded once. Trimming took 5 bases from V and 4 from J; bases not matched to a gene: 6. This CDR3 spans 15 amino acids. Germline loops: CDR1 SNHLY, CDR2 FYNNEI.

This chain links TRBV2 with TRBJ2-1, with TRBD1 matching over 9 bases. Sequenced input: blood. This clonotype was obtained from a middle-aged woman with Graves' hyperthyroidism. As DNA, the CDR3 is TGTGCCAGCAGTCTAATTGGACAGGGGTACAATGAGCAGTTCTTC. Translated: CASSLIGQGYNEQFF.